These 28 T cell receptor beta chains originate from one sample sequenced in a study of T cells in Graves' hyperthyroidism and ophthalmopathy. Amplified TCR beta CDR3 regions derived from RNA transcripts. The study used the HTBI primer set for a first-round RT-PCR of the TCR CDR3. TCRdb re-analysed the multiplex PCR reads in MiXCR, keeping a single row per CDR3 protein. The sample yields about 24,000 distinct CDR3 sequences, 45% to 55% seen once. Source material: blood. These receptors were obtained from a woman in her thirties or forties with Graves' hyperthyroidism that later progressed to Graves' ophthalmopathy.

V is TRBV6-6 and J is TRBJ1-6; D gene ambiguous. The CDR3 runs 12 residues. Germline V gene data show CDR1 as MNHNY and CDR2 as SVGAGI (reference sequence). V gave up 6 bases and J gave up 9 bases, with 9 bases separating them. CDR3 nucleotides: TGTGCCAGCAGGACCAGAGGTTCACCCCTCCACTTT. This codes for CASRTRGSPLHF.

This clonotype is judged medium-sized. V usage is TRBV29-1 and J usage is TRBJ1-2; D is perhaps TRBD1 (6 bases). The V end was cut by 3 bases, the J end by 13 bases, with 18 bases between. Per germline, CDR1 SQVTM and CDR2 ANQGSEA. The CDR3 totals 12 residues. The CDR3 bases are TGCAGCGTTGATGGGCCAGGGGCAGGGAGCACCTTC. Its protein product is CSVDGPGAGSTF.

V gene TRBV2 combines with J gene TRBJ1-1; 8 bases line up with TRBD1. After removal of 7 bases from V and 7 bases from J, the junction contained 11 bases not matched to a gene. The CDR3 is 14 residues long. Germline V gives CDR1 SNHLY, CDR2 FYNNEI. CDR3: CASTAQGEPGEAFF. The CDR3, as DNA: TGTGCCAGCACCGCACAGGGGGAACCAGGTGAAGCTTTCTTT.

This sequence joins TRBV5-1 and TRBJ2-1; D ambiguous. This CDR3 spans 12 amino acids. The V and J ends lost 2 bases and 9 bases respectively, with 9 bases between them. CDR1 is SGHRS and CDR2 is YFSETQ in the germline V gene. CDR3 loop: CASSFEVGEQFF. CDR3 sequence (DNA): TGCGCCAGCAGCTTCGAGGTCGGTGAGCAGTTCTTC.

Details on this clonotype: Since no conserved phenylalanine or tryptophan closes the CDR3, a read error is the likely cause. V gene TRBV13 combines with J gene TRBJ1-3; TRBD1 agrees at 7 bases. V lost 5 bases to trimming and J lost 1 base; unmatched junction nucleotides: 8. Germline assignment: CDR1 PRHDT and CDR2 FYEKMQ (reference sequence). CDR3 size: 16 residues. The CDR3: CASSLQTGSSGNTIYP. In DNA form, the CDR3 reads TGTGCCAGCAGCCTACAGACAGGGTCTTCTGGAAACACCATATATCCT.

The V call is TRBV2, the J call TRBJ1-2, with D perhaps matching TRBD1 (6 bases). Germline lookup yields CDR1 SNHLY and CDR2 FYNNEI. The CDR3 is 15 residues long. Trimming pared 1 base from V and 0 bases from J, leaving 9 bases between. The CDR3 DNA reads TGTGCCAGCAGTGAAGGGACAGCTTCTAACTATGGCTACACCTTC. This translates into CASSEGTASNYGYTF.

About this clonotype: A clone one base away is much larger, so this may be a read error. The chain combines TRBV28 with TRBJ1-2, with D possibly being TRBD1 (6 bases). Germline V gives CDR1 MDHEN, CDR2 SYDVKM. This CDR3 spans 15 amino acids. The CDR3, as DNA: TGTGCCAGCAGTTTCGGGCAGGGGTTATCCTATGGCTACGCCTTC. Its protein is CASSFGQGLSYGYAF.

CDR3 DNA: TGCAGCGTTGAAGGAGCCTGGACTGGGGCTTTCTTT. Its protein product is CSVEGAWTGAFF. The genes are TRBV29-1 and TRBJ1-1; D not resolved. The CDR3 is made up of 12 amino acids. V dropped 1 base and J dropped 11 bases, with 14 bases sitting between them. CDR1 is SQVTM, CDR2 ANQGSEA, per germline.

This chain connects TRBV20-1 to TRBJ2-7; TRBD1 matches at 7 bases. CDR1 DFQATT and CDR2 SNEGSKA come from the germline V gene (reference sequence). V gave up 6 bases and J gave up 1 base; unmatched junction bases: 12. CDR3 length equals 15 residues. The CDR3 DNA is TGCAGTGCCAGCGCTCCGGACAGGTTATCCTACGAGCAGTACTTC. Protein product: CSASAPDRLSYEQYF.

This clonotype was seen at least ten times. The CDR3 loop is CASVVGEENGTQYF. CDR3 nucleotide sequence: TGTGCCAGCGTCGTGGGCGAAGAGAACGGGACCCAGTACTTC. V is TRBV2 and J is TRBJ2-5; D gene unclear. Looked up from germline, CDR1 is SNHLY and CDR2 is FYNNEI. Between the trimmed V and J ends, which lost 8 bases and 7 bases, there was a span of 20 bases. The CDR3 sequence is 14 residues long.

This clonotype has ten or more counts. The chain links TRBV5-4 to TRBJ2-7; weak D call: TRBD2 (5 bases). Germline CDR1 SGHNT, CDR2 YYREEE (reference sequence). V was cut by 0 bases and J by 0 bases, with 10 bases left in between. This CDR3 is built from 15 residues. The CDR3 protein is CASSLGLEGSYEQYF. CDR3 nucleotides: TGTGCCAGCAGCTTGGGGCTAGAGGGCTCCTACGAGCAGTACTTC.

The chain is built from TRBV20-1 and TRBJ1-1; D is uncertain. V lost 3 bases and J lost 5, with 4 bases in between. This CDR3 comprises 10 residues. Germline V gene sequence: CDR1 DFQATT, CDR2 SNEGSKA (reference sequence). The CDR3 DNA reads TGCAGTGCTAGTTTTACTGAAGCTTTCTTT. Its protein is CSASFTEAFF.

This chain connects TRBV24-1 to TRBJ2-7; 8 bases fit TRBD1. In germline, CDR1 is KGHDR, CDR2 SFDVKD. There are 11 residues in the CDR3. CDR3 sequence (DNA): TGTGCAGGACAGGGCCTTGGGGAGCAGTACTTC. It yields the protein CAGQGLGEQYF.

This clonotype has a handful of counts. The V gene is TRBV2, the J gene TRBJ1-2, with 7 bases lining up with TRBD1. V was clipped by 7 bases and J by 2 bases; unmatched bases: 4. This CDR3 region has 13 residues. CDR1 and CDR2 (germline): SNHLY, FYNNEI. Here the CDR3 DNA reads TGTGCCAGCATTCCGGGACAGAACTATGGCTACACCTTC. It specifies CASIPGQNYGYTF.

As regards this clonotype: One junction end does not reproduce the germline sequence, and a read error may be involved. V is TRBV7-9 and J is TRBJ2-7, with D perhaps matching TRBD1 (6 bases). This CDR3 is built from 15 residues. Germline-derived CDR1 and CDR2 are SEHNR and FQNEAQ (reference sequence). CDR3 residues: CASSPGQLKDYEQYF. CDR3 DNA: TGCGCCAGCAGCCCCGGACAGCTGAAAGACTACGAGCAGTACTTC.

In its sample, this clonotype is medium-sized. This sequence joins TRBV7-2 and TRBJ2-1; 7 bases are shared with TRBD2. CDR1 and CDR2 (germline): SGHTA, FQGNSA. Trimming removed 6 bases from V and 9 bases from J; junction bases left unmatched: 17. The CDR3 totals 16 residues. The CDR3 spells CASSLSRGLVVGEQFF. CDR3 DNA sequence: TGTGCCAGCAGTCTGTCCCGAGGACTAGTGGTTGGTGAGCAGTTCTTC.

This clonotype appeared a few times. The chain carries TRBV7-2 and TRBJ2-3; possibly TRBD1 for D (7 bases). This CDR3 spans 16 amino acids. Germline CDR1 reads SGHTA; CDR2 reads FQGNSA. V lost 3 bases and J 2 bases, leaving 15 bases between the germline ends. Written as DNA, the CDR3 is TGTGCCAGCAGCTTTGGGGCGGGACAGAACACAGATACGCAGTATTTT. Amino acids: CASSFGAGQNTDTQYF. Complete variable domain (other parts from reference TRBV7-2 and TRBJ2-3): GAGVSQSPSNKVTEKGKDVELRCDPISGHTALYWYRQSLGQGLEFLIYFQGNSAPDKSGLPSDRFSAERTGGSVSTLTIQRTQQEDSAVYLCASSFGAGQNTDTQYFGPGTRLTVL.

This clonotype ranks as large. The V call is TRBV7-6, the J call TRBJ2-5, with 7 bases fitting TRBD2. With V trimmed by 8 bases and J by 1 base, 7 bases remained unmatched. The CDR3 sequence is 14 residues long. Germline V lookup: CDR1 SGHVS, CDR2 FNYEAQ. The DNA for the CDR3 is TGTGCCAGCCACGACGGGGGGAGCCAAGAGACCCAGTACTTC. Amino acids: CASHDGGSQETQYF.

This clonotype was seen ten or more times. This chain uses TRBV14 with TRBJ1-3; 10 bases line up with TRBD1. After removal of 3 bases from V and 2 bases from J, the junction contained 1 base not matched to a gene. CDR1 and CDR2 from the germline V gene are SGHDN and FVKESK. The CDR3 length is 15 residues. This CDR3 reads CASSHDRGPGNTIYF. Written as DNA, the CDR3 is TGTGCCAGCAGCCATGACAGGGGGCCTGGAAACACCATATATTTT.

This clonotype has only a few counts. This chain's CDR3 is CASSEFEAGKFF. The CDR3 DNA reads as TGTGCCAGCAGTGAATTCGAGGCGGGCAAGTTCTTC. The chain joins TRBV2 to TRBJ2-1; weak D call: TRBD2 (5 bases). There are 12 residues in the CDR3. V shed 2 bases and J shed 14 bases, with 13 bases lying between them. Germline assignment: CDR1 SNHLY and CDR2 FYNNEI.

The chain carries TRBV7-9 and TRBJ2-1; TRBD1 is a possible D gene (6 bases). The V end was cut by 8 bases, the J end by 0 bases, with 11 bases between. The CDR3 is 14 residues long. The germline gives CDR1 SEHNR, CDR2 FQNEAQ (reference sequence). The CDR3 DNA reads TGTGCCAGCCGCCGGGACAACTCCTACAATGAGCAGTTCTTC. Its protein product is CASRRDNSYNEQFF. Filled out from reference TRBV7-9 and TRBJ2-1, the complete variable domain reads DTGVSQNPRHKITKRGQNVTFRCDPISEHNRLYWYRQTLGQGPEFLTYFQNEAQLEKSRLLSDRFSAERPKGSFSTLEIQRTEQGDSAMYLCASRRDNSYNEQFFGPGTRLTVL.

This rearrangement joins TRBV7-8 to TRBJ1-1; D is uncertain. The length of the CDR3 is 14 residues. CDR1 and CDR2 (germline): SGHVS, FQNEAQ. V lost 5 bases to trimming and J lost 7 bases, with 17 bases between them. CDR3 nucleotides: TGTGCCAGCAGCCCCTTAGTTACAGCAATTGAAGCTTTCTTT. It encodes CASSPLVTAIEAFF.

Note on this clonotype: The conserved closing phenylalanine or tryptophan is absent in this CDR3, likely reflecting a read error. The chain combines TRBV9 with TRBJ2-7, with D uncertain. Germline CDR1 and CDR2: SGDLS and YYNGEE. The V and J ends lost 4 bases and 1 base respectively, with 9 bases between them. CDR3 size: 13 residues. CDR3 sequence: CASSPGFSYEQYL. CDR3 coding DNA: TGTGCCAGCAGCCCCGGGTTTTCCTACGAGCAGTACCTC.

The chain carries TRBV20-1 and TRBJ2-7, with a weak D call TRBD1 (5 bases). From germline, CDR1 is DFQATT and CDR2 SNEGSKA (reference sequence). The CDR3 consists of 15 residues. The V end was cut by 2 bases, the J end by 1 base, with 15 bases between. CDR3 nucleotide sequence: TGCAGTGCTAGAAATCGGCTACGGACATCCTACGAGCAGTACTTC. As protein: CSARNRLRTSYEQYF.

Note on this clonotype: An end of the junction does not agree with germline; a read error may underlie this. The CDR3 loop reads CASSARDTHSGANFLTF. The CDR3 bases are TGTGCCAGCAGCGCCCGGGACACTCACTCAGGGGCCAACTTCCTGACTTTC. This chain connects TRBV9 to TRBJ2-6; D possibly corresponds to TRBD1 (6 bases). This CDR3 is built from 17 residues. The germline gives CDR1 SGDLS, CDR2 YYNGEE. Complete variable domain (other parts from reference TRBV9 and TRBJ2-6): DSGVTQTPKHLITATGQRVTLRCSPRSGDLSVYWYQQSLDQGLQFLIQYYNGEERAKGNILERFSAQQFPDLHSELNLSSLELGDSALYFCASSARDTHSGANFLTFGAGSRLTVL.

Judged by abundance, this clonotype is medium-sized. The CDR3 DNA is TGTGCCAGCAGAGACGGGACAGGGGGAACGGGCGAGCAGTACTTC. Translated, it gives CASRDGTGGTGEQYF. The V call is TRBV2, the J call TRBJ2-7; 11 bases are a match to TRBD1. This CDR3 region has 15 residues. The trim removed 6 bases at V and 6 bases at J, leaving 10 bases unmatched. Germline CDR1 SNHLY, CDR2 FYNNEI.

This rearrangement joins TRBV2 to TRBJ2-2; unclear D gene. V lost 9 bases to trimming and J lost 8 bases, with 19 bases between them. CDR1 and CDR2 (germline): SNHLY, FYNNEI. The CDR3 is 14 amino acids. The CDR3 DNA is TGTGCCAGTTTGGTCCGTTTACAAGGGGGGGAGCTGTTTTTT. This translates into CASLVRLQGGELFF.

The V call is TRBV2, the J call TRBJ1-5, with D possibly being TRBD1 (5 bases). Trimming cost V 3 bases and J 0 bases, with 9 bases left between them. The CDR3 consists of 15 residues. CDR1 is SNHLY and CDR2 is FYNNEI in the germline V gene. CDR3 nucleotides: TGTGCCAGCAGTGACGCAGGGATTAGCAATCAGCCCCAGCATTTT. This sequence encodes CASSDAGISNQPQHF.